The 13 T cell receptor beta chains in this list originate from one sample, sequenced in a study of regulatory T cells in long-lasting Graves disease. Arm-PCR of CDR3 regions with iRepertoire HTBI primers generated TCR beta libraries. Using its own MiXCR run on the multiplex PCR reads, TCRdb lists one record per CDR3 protein. In the table there are roughly 420,000 distinct CDR3 sequences, roughly 15% of which are singletons. Sample time point: newly diagnosed GD, antithyroid drugs for less than 3 months. Making the TCR library involved RNA that had been extracted from PBMCs. The specimen was peripheral blood mononuclear cells (PBMCs), collected at new diagnosis, from a patient treated with antithyroid drugs. All receptors derive from a female donor with Graves disease.

This clonotype has only a few counts. Since no conserved phenylalanine or tryptophan closes the CDR3, a read error is the likely cause. The chain is built from TRBV28 and TRBJ1-1; D is unresolved. Trimming took off 5 bases at V and 6 bases at J, with 16 bases between the two ends. The germline V gene encodes CDR1 MDHEN and CDR2 SYDVKM. The CDR3 length is 14 residues. CDR3: CASSQTGSIAEAFL. The DNA of the CDR3 is TGTGCCAGCAGTCAAACGGGTAGTATAGCTGAAGCTTTCTTA.

This clonotype was picked up many times. The rearrangement joins TRBV30 to TRBJ1-1; 9 bases are shared with TRBD1. The V and J ends lost 0 bases and 13 bases, in that order; junction bases with no gene match: 0. Germline assignment: CDR1 GTSNPN and CDR2 SVGIG (reference sequence). This CDR3 has 10 residues. The CDR3 protein is CAWSVGQGFF. The CDR3 region has the DNA TGTGCCTGGAGTGTGGGACAGGGTTTCTTT.

This sequence joins TRBV7-9 and TRBJ1-6, with 10 bases lining up with TRBD1. From germline, CDR1 is SEHNR and CDR2 FQNEAQ (reference sequence). The CDR3 length is 15 residues. V shed 5 bases, J shed 11 bases, and the junction held 9 bases outside the gene matches. CDR3 nucleotide sequence: TGTGCCAGCAGCCCAAGGGACAGGGGAGGGACACCCCTCCACTTT. This sequence encodes CASSPRDRGGTPLHF. The whole variable domain, remainder taken from reference TRBV7-9 and TRBJ1-6, is DTGVSQNPRHKITKRGQNVTFRCDPISEHNRLYWYRQTLGQGPEFLTYFQNEAQLEKSRLLSDRFSAERPKGSFSTLEIQRTEQGDSAMYLCASSPRDRGGTPLHFGNGTRLTVT.

There are many counts of this clonotype. The chain recombines TRBV20-1 with TRBJ2-1; 7 bases are shared with TRBD2. CDR1 and CDR2 from the germline V gene are DFQATT and SNEGSKA (reference sequence). Trimming cost V 0 bases and J 7 bases; bases outside gene matches: 12. This CDR3 region has 16 residues. CDR3 sequence reads: CSARDLPREDLNEQFF. The CDR3 coding sequence is TGCAGTGCTAGAGATCTACCCCGGGAGGACCTAAATGAGCAGTTCTTC.

The chain couples TRBV19 to TRBJ1-5; 9 bases line up with TRBD1. The V segment lost 7 bases and the J segment 7 bases; nucleotides outside the gene matches: 8. Germline-derived CDR1 and CDR2 are LNHDA and SQIVND (reference sequence). The CDR3 is 14 amino acids. This CDR3 is CASTRQGGDQPQHF. CDR3 DNA: TGTGCCAGTACAAGACAGGGGGGGGACCAGCCCCAGCATTTT.

This clonotype has a count of ten or more. The chain recombines TRBV5-1 with TRBJ2-1; 7 bases match TRBD2. V lost 3 bases to trimming and J lost 5 bases; unmatched junction nucleotides: 11. Germline CDR1 is SGHRS and CDR2 is YFSETQ. The CDR3 loop spans 16 amino acids. CDR3 in amino acids: CASSYDSGTTHNEQFF. The CDR3 nucleotides are TGCGCCAGCAGCTACGATTCGGGGACTACTCACAATGAGCAGTTCTTC. Supplemented by reference TRBV5-1 and TRBJ2-1, the full variable domain reads KAGVTQTPRYLIKTRGQQVTLSCSPISGHRSVSWYQQTPGQGLQFLFEYFSETQRNKGNFPGRFSGRQFSNSRSEMNVSTLELGDSALYLCASSYDSGTTHNEQFFGPGTRLTVL.

This clonotype was recorded at least ten times. V usage is TRBV9 and J usage is TRBJ1-2, with unresolved D. The length of the CDR3 is 18 residues. From germline, CDR1 is SGDLS and CDR2 YYNGEE. Trimming took 1 base from V and 8 from J, leaving 27 bases between them. DNA of the CDR3: TGTGCCAGCAGCGTACTACCGTGGGCTTATTACACGAAACAAGGCTACACCTTC. It translates to CASSVLPWAYYTKQGYTF.

This clonotype has ten or more counts. The chain employs TRBV11-1 and TRBJ2-2, with a possible D match to TRBD1 (5 bases). V dropped 2 bases and J dropped 0 bases, with 10 bases sitting between them. Germline CDR1 and CDR2: SGHAT and FQDESV (reference sequence). This CDR3 spans 16 amino acids. For the CDR3, the DNA is TGTGCCAGCAGCTTATCGACAGCCGCGAACACCGGGGAGCTGTTTTTT. It translates to CASSLSTAANTGELFF.

The table lists this clonotype with many counts. V gene TRBV2 combines with J gene TRBJ1-1; D unclear. V was cut by 6 bases and J by 4 bases, with 9 bases left in between. From germline, CDR1 is SNHLY and CDR2 FYNNEI. CDR3 length equals 12 residues. CDR3 residues: CASRSRVTEAFF. CDR3 DNA sequence: TGTGCCAGCAGGTCGAGGGTCACTGAAGCTTTCTTT.

This clonotype appeared many times. This chain uses TRBV28 with TRBJ1-3; D remains ambiguous. The CDR3 sequence is 14 residues long. Germline-derived CDR1 and CDR2 are MDHEN and SYDVKM. V was clipped by 4 bases and J by 0 bases, with 7 bases between them. CDR3 in DNA: TGTGCCAGCAGTTCCCGGTACTCTGGAAACACCATATATTTT. It codes for CASSSRYSGNTIYF.

At least ten counts were recorded for this clonotype. The genes are TRBV9 and TRBJ1-2; D might be TRBD1 (6 bases). V lost 5 bases and J 6 bases, leaving 23 bases between the germline ends. Germline V gene sequence: CDR1 SGDLS, CDR2 YYNGEE. The CDR3 runs 16 residues. This CDR3 is CASSEGGAAPGNGYTF. DNA for the CDR3: TGTGCCAGCAGTGAAGGGGGGGCGGCCCCAGGCAATGGCTACACCTTC.

In this sample, this clonotype turned up many times. This sequence joins TRBV29-1 and TRBJ2-1, with D tentatively TRBD2 (6 bases). The DNA end lines up better with TRBJ2-5; the J call may be wrong. Germline V gives CDR1 SQVTM, CDR2 ANQGSEA. The CDR3 length is 13 residues. CDR3 coding DNA: TGCAGCGTTGAACCAGGGAGGAGGGAGACCCAGTACTTC. Protein: CSVEPGRRETQYF.

This clonotype was seen only a few times. The chain joins TRBV20-1 to TRBJ1-3; D possibly corresponds to TRBD1 (6 bases). The CDR3 runs to 14 residues. Germline V gene lookup returns CDR1 DFQATT and CDR2 SNEGSKA (reference sequence). Trimming shortened V by 3 bases and J by 6 bases, and 15 bases separated the two germline ends. CDR3 in DNA: TGCAGTGCTAGCCACGGGGGCGCTGAAAACACCATATATTTT. Translated: CSASHGGAENTIYF.